This passage covers 8 T cell receptor beta chains from one sample sequenced in a study of blood T cell repertoires in COVID-19. Data came from immunoSEQ multiplex PCR; TCRdb stores just in-frame clones and leaves some out. The repertoire consists of 200,000 to 300,000 clones, with 88% occurring once and the leading ten covering roughly 0.8%. Material for sequencing was peripheral blood. The receptors were gathered from a woman between 25 and 40 years old with acute or convalescent COVID-19.

The chain links TRBV5-1 to TRBJ2-6; 9 nucleotides match TRBD1. This CDR3 region has 19 residues. J lost 1 base, V lost 3 bases, and 11 bases had no gene match. Germline V CDR1 and CDR2: SGHRS, YFSETQ. CDR3 region: CASSSSDRGIASGANVLTF. The CDR3 region has the DNA TGCGCCAGCAGCTCGAGTGACAGGGGGATCGCTTCTGGGGCCAACGTCCTGACTTTC.

The V and J genes are TRBV6-2 or TRBV6-3 and TRBJ2-3; TRBD1 is a possible D gene (5 bases). The CDR3 extends over 15 amino acids. CDR1 MNHEY and CDR2 SVGEGT come from the germline V gene. Trimming took 1 base from V and 5 from J, leaving 13 bases between them. The CDR3 region is CASSYLVARGDTQYF. In nucleotides, the CDR3 is TGTGCCAGCAGTTACTTAGTAGCAAGGGGAGATACGCAGTATTTT.

The chain joins TRBV15 to TRBJ2-1, with TRBD1 matching 7 bases. Germline V gives CDR1 LNHNV, CDR2 YYDKDF (reference sequence). Trimming cost V 2 bases and J 7 bases; bases outside gene matches: 8. The CDR3 is made up of 15 amino acids. The CDR3 sequence is CATSRRTGALNEQFF. DNA of the CDR3: TGTGCCACCAGCAGACGGACAGGAGCCCTAAATGAGCAGTTCTTC.

The rearrangement uses TRBV15 and TRBJ1-1; D perhaps matches TRBD1 (5 bases). V was trimmed by 0 bases and J by 0 bases, leaving 11 bases between them. CDR3 size: 16 residues. The germline gives CDR1 LNHNV, CDR2 YYDKDF (reference sequence). CDR3 coding DNA: TGTGCCACCAGCAGAGATGTGGGCAGGGTGAACACTGAAGCTTTCTTT. Its protein is CATSRDVGRVNTEAFF.

The chain employs TRBV5-1 and TRBJ2-7; tentative D call: TRBD2 (5 bases). This CDR3 contains 13 residues. Looked up from germline, CDR1 is SGHRS and CDR2 is YFSETQ. The V gene lost 7 bases and the J gene lost 3 bases, with 14 bases spanning the gap. CDR3 nucleotides: TGCGCCAGCCGAGAGGGCAGTGACTACGAGCAGTACTTC. This gives the protein CASREGSDYEQYF. The complete variable domain, with remaining parts taken from reference TRBV5-1 and TRBJ2-7, reads KAGVTQTPRYLIKTRGQQVTLSCSPISGHRSVSWYQQTPGQGLQFLFEYFSETQRNKGNFPGRFSGRQFSNSRSEMNVSTLELGDSALYLCASREGSDYEQYFGPGTRLTVT.

The chain is built from TRBV19 and TRBJ2-5, with 10 nucleotides matching TRBD1. Trimming removed 6 bases from V and 4 bases from J; junction bases left unmatched: 5. The CDR3 sequence is 14 residues long. The germline gives CDR1 LNHDA, CDR2 SQIVND (reference sequence). The CDR3 loop is CASRGDRGRETQYF. CDR3 nucleotides: TGTGCCAGTAGGGGGGACAGGGGCAGAGAGACCCAGTACTTC.

V is TRBV27 and J is TRBJ2-1; TRBD1 is a possible D gene (8 bases). Trimming cost V 5 bases and J 8 bases, with 13 bases left between them. In germline, CDR1 is MNHEY, CDR2 SMNVEV (reference sequence). The CDR3 spans 13 residues. CDR3 DNA: TGTGCCAGCAGTCACAGGGGGGGATATGAGCAGTTCTTC. It translates to CASSHRGGYEQFF.

V and J are TRBV19 and TRBJ2-3, with D maybe TRBD2 (6 bases). The CDR3 totals 14 residues. CDR1 and CDR2 from the germline V gene are LNHDA and SQIVND (reference sequence). V lost 5 bases and J 3 bases, leaving 12 bases between the germline ends. The CDR3 spells CASSYLAFTDTQYF. CDR3 in DNA: TGTGCCAGTAGTTACCTAGCGTTTACAGATACGCAGTATTTT.